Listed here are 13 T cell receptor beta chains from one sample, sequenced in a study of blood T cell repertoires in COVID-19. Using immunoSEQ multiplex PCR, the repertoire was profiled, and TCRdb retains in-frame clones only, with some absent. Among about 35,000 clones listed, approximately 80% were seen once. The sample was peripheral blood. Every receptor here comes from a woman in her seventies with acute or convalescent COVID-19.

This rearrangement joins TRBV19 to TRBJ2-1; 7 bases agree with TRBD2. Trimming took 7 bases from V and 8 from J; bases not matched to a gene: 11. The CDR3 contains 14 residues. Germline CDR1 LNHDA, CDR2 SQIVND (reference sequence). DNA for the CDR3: TGTGCCAGTACCCACGGGGGGTTTGGTTATGAGCAGTTCTTC. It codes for CASTHGGFGYEQFF.

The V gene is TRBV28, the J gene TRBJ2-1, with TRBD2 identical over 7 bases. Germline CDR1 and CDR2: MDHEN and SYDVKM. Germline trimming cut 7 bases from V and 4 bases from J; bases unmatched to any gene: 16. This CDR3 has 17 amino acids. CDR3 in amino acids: CASNGLRAGVFYNEQFF. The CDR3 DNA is TGTGCCAGCAACGGACTTAGGGCGGGGGTTTTTTACAATGAGCAGTTCTTC.

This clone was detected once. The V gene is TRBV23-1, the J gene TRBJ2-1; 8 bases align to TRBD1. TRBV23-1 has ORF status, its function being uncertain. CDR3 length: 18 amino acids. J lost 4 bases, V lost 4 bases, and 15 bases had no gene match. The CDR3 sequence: CASSPHAADRVLYNEQFF. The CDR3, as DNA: TGCGCCAGCAGTCCCCATGCAGCGGACAGGGTTTTATACAATGAGCAGTTCTTC.

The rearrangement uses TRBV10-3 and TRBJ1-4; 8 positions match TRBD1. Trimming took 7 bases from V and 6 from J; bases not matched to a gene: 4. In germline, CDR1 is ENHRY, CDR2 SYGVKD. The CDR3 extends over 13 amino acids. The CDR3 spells CAIKGQGDEKLFF. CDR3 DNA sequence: TGTGCCATCAAAGGACAGGGAGATGAAAAACTGTTTTTT.

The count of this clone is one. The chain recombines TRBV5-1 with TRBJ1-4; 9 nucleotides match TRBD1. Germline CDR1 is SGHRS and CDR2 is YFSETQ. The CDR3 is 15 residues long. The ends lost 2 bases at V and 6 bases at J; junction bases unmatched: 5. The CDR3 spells CASSLTGTGYEKLFF. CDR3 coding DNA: TGCGCCAGCAGCTTAACCGGGACAGGGTATGAAAAACTGTTTTTT.

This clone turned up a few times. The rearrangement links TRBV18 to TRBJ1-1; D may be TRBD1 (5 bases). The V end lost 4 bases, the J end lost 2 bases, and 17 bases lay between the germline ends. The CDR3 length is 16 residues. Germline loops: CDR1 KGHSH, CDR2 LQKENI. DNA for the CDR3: TGTGCCAGCTCACAAACGGGGGGGTCTGAAAACACTGAAGCTTTCTTT. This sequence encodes CASSQTGGSENTEAFF.

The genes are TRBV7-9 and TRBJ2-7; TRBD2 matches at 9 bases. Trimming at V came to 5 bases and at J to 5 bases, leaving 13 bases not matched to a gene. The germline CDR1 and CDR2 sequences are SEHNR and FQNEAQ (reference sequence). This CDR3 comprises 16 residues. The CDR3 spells CASSPGPGLATHEQYF. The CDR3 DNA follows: TGTGCCAGCAGCCCGGGACCGGGACTAGCAACCCACGAGCAGTACTTC.

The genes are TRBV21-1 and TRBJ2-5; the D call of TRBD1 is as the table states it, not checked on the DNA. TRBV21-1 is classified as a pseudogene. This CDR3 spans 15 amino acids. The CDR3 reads CASSKGSGRQETQYF. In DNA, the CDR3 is TGTGCCAGCAGCAAAGGGTCAGGGCGGCAAGAGACCCAGTACTTC.

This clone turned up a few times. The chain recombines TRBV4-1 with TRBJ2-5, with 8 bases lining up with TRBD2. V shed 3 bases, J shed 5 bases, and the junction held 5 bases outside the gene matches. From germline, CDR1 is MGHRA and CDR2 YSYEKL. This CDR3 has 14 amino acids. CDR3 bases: TGCGCCAGCAGCCATACCGGCGGGGGGGAGACCCAGTACTTC. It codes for CASSHTGGGETQYF.

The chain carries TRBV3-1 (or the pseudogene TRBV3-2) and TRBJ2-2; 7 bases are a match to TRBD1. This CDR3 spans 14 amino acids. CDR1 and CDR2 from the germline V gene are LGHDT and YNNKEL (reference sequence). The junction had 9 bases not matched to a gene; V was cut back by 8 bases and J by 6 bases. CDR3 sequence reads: CASQPTGIAGELFF. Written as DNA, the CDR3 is TGTGCCAGCCAGCCGACAGGGATCGCCGGGGAGCTGTTTTTT.

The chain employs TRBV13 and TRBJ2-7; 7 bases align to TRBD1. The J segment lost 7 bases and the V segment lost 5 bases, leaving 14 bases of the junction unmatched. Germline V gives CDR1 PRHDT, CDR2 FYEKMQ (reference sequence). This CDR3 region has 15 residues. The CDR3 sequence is CASSRLGTALREQYF. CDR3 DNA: TGTGCCAGCAGCCGACTCGGGACAGCTCTCCGGGAGCAGTACTTC.

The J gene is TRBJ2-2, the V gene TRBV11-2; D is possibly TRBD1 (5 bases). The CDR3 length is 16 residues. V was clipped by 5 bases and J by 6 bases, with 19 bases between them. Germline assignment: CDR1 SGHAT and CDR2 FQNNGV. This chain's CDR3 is CASSRDRQLGPGELFF. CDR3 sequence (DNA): TGTGCCAGCAGCCGAGACCGACAGCTCGGTCCCGGGGAGCTGTTTTTT.

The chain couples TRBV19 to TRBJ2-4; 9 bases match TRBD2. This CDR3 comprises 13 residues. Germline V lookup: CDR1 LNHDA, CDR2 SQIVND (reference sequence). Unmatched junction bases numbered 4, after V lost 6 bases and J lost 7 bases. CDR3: CASSLAGVNIQYF. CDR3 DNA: TGTGCCAGTAGCTTAGCGGGAGTCAACATTCAGTACTTC.